The source of this T cell receptor (beta chain) is a study of blood T cell repertoires in COVID-19. Study information: Samples came from the United States, Italy and Spain, spanning acute and convalescent COVID-19. From T cells, B-cell-depleted T cells, or PBMCs came the material, which was cDNA or gDNA.

Across 20 to 25 US areas, participants ranged in age from 18 to 89 years. Participants were placed into cohorts based on the clinical history they reported. Only in-frame clones appear in the TCRdb table, and some are missing; sequencing was by immunoSEQ multiplex PCR. The sample holds a few hundred thousand clones; around 83% are singletons and the top ten take under 1.5%. J lost 1 base, V lost 9 bases, and 3 bases had no gene match. Germline lookup yields CDR1 KGHDR and CDR2 SFDVKD. The length of the CDR3 is 13 residues. This clone was counted once. This receptor was identified in a middle-aged woman with acute COVID-19. This chain joins TRBV24-1 and TRBJ2-7; 9 bases are a match to TRBD2. The sequencing input was PBMCs or T cells enriched from blood (not recorded which). The CDR3 here is CATQTSGSYEQYF. Here the CDR3 DNA reads TGTGCCACCCAAACTAGCGGGTCCTACGAGCAGTACTTC.